This T cell receptor beta chain was obtained from a study of T cell changes during pregnancy in multiple sclerosis. Sequencing used immunoSEQ multiplex PCR; TCRdb keeps in-frame clones, though not all of them. This sample has about 36,000 clones, with roughly 93% found just once. The germline CDR1 and CDR2 sequences are SGHTA and FQGTGA. The CDR3 extends over 14 amino acids. The germline V and J ends were trimmed by 5 bases and 3 bases, with 12 bases remaining between them. The chain uses TRBV7-3 and TRBJ2-3; possibly TRBD2 for D (5 bases). The material was CD4+ T cells from peripheral blood mononuclear cells, obtained in the first trimester of pregnancy. This clonotype was sampled from a female donor with multiple sclerosis, enrolled in a pregnancy study. CDR3 nucleotides: TGTGCCAGCAGCGGTGCGGGCCTGACAGATACGCAGTATTTT. Its translation is CASSGAGLTDTQYF.